These 17 T cell receptor beta chains were all obtained from the same sample, sequenced in a study of blood T cell repertoires in COVID-19. TCRdb's table, derived via immunoSEQ multiplex PCR, lists solely in-frame clones and lacks some. Here the sample spans about 88,000 clones, approximately 88% being singletons. What was sequenced was peripheral blood. The receptors stem from a woman aged 55-75 years with COVID-19, enrolled during active disease.

The chain combines TRBV19 with TRBJ2-1; D is perhaps TRBD2 (6 bases). Germline V gene lookup returns CDR1 LNHDA and CDR2 SQIVND (reference sequence). V lost 11 bases and J 0 bases, leaving 17 bases between the germline ends. The CDR3 runs 15 residues. The CDR3 DNA reads as TGTGCCTCCTCCAGCGGGTTGAGCTCCTACAATGAGCAGTTCTTC. This translates into CASSSGLSSYNEQFF.

V and J are TRBV19 and TRBJ1-5, with D hard to call. The CDR3 loop spans 13 amino acids. V lost 3 bases and J lost 3, with 6 bases in between. The germline V gene encodes CDR1 LNHDA and CDR2 SQIVND (reference sequence). The CDR3 nucleotides are TGTGCCAGTAGTATGAGGGACAATCAGCCCCAGCATTTT. Residues: CASSMRDNQPQHF.

This CDR3 reads CASSPNGGPYEQYF. In DNA form, the CDR3 reads TGCGCCAGCAGCCCGAATGGAGGGCCCTACGAGCAGTACTTC. This chain connects TRBV5-1 to TRBJ2-7; weak D call: TRBD2 (6 bases). There are 14 residues in the CDR3. Germline V CDR1 and CDR2: SGHRS, YFSETQ. Trimming took off 4 bases at V and 2 bases at J, with 13 bases between the two ends.

This clone has just a few counts. The V and J genes are TRBV19 and TRBJ1-2; D remains unclear. CDR3 size: 15 residues. CDR1 is LNHDA, CDR2 SQIVND, per germline (reference sequence). The V end was cut by 5 bases, the J end by 6 bases, with 19 bases between. The CDR3 spells CASSARRESRDGYTF. CDR3 DNA: TGTGCCAGTAGTGCTAGAAGGGAGTCCCGGGATGGCTACACCTTC. Together with reference TRBV19 and TRBJ1-2, the CDR3 gives the full variable domain: DGGITQSPKYLFRKEGQNVTLSCEQNLNHDAMYWYRQDPGQGLRLIYYSQIVNDFQKGDIAEGYSVSREKKESFPLTVTSAQKNPTAFYLCASSARRESRDGYTFGSGTRLTVV.

This clone was counted a single time. This chain connects TRBV19 to TRBJ1-1; D call uncertain. The CDR3 has 15 residues. CDR1 LNHDA and CDR2 SQIVND come from the germline V gene (reference sequence). Trimming took 3 bases from V and 4 from J, leaving 15 bases between them. This CDR3 is CASSIRDFGGTEAFF. DNA for the CDR3: TGTGCCAGTAGTATCCGGGATTTTGGCGGCACTGAAGCTTTCTTT.

The CDR3 is CASSSDRGSYEQYF. CDR3 coding DNA: TGTGCCAGCAGCTCAGACAGGGGCTCCTACGAGCAGTACTTC. The chain joins TRBV7-9 to TRBJ2-7; TRBD1 agrees at 8 bases. The CDR3 is 14 residues long. CDR1 SEHNR and CDR2 FQNEAQ come from the germline V gene (reference sequence). V dropped 4 bases and J dropped 0; count of bases not matched to a gene: 2.

The chain joins TRBV30 to TRBJ1-4, with a tentative D call TRBD1 (5 bases). V was cut by 8 bases and J by 4 bases, with 8 bases left in between. The CDR3 covers 11 residues. Germline V gene lookup returns CDR1 GTSNPN and CDR2 SVGIG (reference sequence). The CDR3 sequence: CARGLNEKLFF. CDR3 sequence (DNA): TGTGCCCGGGGCCTTAATGAAAAACTGTTTTTT.

This clone has a handful of counts. The chain is built from TRBV9 and TRBJ1-2, with TRBD1 matching over 9 bases. Germline CDR1 and CDR2: SGDLS and YYNGEE. This CDR3 contains 15 residues. With 1 base clipped from V and 4 bases from J, the junction kept 5 bases outside the gene matches. The CDR3 loop reads CASSVTGGRGYGYTF. CDR3 bases: TGTGCCAGCAGCGTAACAGGGGGCCGGGGCTATGGCTACACCTTC. Full variable domain (outside the CDR3, taken from reference TRBV9 and TRBJ1-2): DSGVTQTPKHLITATGQRVTLRCSPRSGDLSVYWYQQSLDQGLQFLIQYYNGEERAKGNILERFSAQQFPDLHSELNLSSLELGDSALYFCASSVTGGRGYGYTFGSGTRLTVV.

The chain links TRBV5-4 to TRBJ1-2; 8 nucleotides align to TRBD1. The germline CDR1 and CDR2 sequences are SGHNT and YYREEE (reference sequence). CDR3 length: 15 residues. J was trimmed by 3 bases and V by 4 bases; bases with no gene match: 8. The CDR3 reads CASSSRGRMDYGYTF. In DNA form, the CDR3 reads TGTGCCAGCAGCAGCAGGGGGCGCATGGACTATGGCTACACCTTC. The complete variable domain, with remaining parts taken from reference TRBV5-4 and TRBJ1-2, reads ETGVTQSPTHLIKTRGQQVTLRCSSQSGHNTVSWYQQALGQGPQFIFQYYREEENGRGNFPPRFSGLQFPNYSSELNVNALELDDSALYLCASSSRGRMDYGYTFGSGTRLTVV.

The chain joins TRBV27 to TRBJ1-2, with 9 bases lining up with TRBD1. CDR3 length: 15 residues. V shed 4 bases and J 2 bases; nucleotides not matched to a gene: 5. The germline V gene has CDR1 MNHEY and CDR2 SMNVEV (reference sequence). CDR3 in DNA: TGTGCCAGCAGTTCCCCGGGACAGGGAAACTATGGCTACACCTTC. Its protein is CASSSPGQGNYGYTF.

This clone was counted only a few times. V usage is TRBV5-1 and J usage is TRBJ1-1; D may be TRBD1 (6 bases). The CDR3 covers 12 residues. The V end lost 10 bases, the J end lost 3 bases, and 13 bases lay between the germline ends. Germline V gene sequence: CDR1 SGHRS, CDR2 YFSETQ. For the CDR3, the DNA is TGCGCCCTCAGACAGGTGGACACTGAAGCTTTCTTT. Its protein is CALRQVDTEAFF.

Only one count was recorded for this clone. The chain has TRBV30 and TRBJ1-6; D may be TRBD1 (5 bases). Germline V gene lookup returns CDR1 GTSNPN and CDR2 SVGIG (reference sequence). V was clipped by 2 bases and J by 9 bases, with 14 bases between them. CDR3 length: 14 amino acids. The CDR3 DNA reads TGTGCCTGGAGTACGGGGGATAGAGGTTCACCCCTCCACTTT. This sequence encodes CAWSTGDRGSPLHF.

This sequence joins TRBV11-3 and TRBJ2-1; D unclear. Trimming pared 1 base from V and 3 bases from J, leaving 4 bases between. The CDR3 loop spans 13 amino acids. Germline CDR1 is SGHNT and CDR2 is YENEEA. The CDR3 nucleotides are TGTGCCAGCAGCTTAGCTTTCTACAATGAGCAGTTCTTC. Translation: CASSLAFYNEQFF.

The chain couples TRBV3-1 (or the pseudogene TRBV3-2) to TRBJ1-1; D remains ambiguous. Germline CDR1 reads LGHDT; CDR2 reads YNNKEL (reference sequence). The CDR3 runs to 14 residues. V lost 3 bases to trimming and J lost 0 bases, with 8 bases between them. CDR3 protein: CASSQPGLNTEAFF. The CDR3 DNA reads TGTGCCAGCAGCCAGCCAGGCTTGAACACTGAAGCTTTCTTT.

The V call is TRBV5-1, the J call TRBJ1-4; the match to TRBD1 covers 12 bases. The germline gives CDR1 SGHRS, CDR2 YFSETQ. After removal of 3 bases from V and 1 base from J, the junction contained 10 bases not matched to a gene. The CDR3 consists of 19 residues. In DNA, the CDR3 is TGCGCCAGCAGCTGGGGACAGGGGGCGGGTAAAAGAACTAATGAAAAACTGTTTTTT. Translated: CASSWGQGAGKRTNEKLFF.

V is TRBV25-1 and J is TRBJ1-2; TRBD1 agrees at 7 bases. This CDR3 is 18 amino acids long. V trimming: 1 base; J trimming: 2 bases; junction bases outside the gene matches: 13. Germline values: CDR1 MGHDK, CDR2 SYGVNS. The CDR3 bases are TGTGCCAGCAGTGAATTTTCGAGGGGGCGTGATGAAAACTATGGCTACACCTTC. Translated: CASSEFSRGRDENYGYTF.

This clone was counted once. The chain couples TRBV7-9 to TRBJ2-1, with 7 bases that match TRBD2. V was clipped by 0 bases and J by 0 bases; unmatched bases: 5. The germline V gene has CDR1 SEHNR and CDR2 FQNEAQ (reference sequence). This CDR3 region has 17 residues. CDR3 DNA sequence: TGTGCCAGCAGCTTAGCGCTGGGGGGGAGCTCCTACAATGAGCAGTTCTTC. Translated, it gives CASSLALGGSSYNEQFF.